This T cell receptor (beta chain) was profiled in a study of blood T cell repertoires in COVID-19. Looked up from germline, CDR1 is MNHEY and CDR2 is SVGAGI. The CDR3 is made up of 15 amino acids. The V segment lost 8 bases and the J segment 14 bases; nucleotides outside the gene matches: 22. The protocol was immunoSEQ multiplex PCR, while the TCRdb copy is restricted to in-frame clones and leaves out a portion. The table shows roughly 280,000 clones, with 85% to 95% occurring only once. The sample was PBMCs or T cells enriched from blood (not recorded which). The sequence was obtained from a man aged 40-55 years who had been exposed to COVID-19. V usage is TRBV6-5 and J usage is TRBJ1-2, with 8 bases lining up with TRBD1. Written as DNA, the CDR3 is TGTGCCAGCTCGTCGGGATTGACAGGGGTCCCAATTATTACCTTC. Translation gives CASSSGLTGVPIITF.